Below are 16 T cell receptor beta chains sequenced from a single sample in a study of shared clonotypes between healthy human individuals. Libraries were prepared by immunoSEQ multiplex PCR; TCRdb keeps only in-frame clonotypes and omits some of them. The repertoire has some 2,000,000 clones, about 94% of them found once; the top ten carry less than 0.15%. Sample: naive CD4+ T cells sorted from blood. Subset of the sample: CD45RA+ positively selected. Receptor source: a man aged 18 to 30 in good health.

Written as DNA, the CDR3 is TGTGCCAGCAGCGTAGAATCTTCCGGGACTAGTATTGGGACCCAGTACTTC. It yields the protein CASSVESSGTSIGTQYF. V gene TRBV9 combines with J gene TRBJ2-5; TRBD2 aligns across 8 bases. Losses at the gene ends were 0 bases for V and 7 bases for J; bases not matched to a gene: 14. There are 17 residues in the CDR3. Germline V gene sequence: CDR1 SGDLS, CDR2 YYNGEE.

The J gene is TRBJ1-2, the V gene TRBV11-2, with D hard to call. Germline lookup yields CDR1 SGHAT and CDR2 FQNNGV. V was clipped by 1 base and J by 2 bases, with 8 bases between them. The CDR3 has 14 residues. CDR3 region: CASSLGSLNYGYTF. In nucleotides, the CDR3 is TGTGCCAGCAGCTTAGGATCGCTCAACTATGGCTACACCTTC. Based on the CDR3 plus reference TRBV11-2 and TRBJ1-2, the full variable domain is EAGVAQSPRYKIIEKRQSVAFWCNPISGHATLYWYQQILGQGPKLLIQFQNNGVVDDSQLPKDRFSAERLKGVDSTLKIQPAKLEDSAVYLCASSLGSLNYGYTFGSGTRLTVV.

V and J are TRBV18 and TRBJ2-2; no reliable D call. CDR3 size: 15 residues. Germline CDR1 KGHSH, CDR2 LQKENI. Between the trimmed V and J ends, which lost 3 bases and 4 bases, there was a span of 12 bases. The CDR3 nucleotides read TGTGCCAGCTCACCGTATGTTGGGCCCACCGGGGAGCTGTTTTTT. This codes for CASSPYVGPTGELFF.

The chain links TRBV6-5 to TRBJ1-2; D perhaps matches TRBD1 (6 bases). V lost 7 bases, J lost 0 bases, and 9 bases lay in between. The CDR3 sequence is 13 residues long. Germline CDR1 reads MNHEY; CDR2 reads SVGAGI. CDR3 sequence reads: CASTTGPNYGYTF. DNA of the CDR3: TGTGCCAGCACCACAGGGCCTAACTATGGCTACACCTTC.

This rearrangement joins TRBV7-6 to TRBJ1-2; D not resolved. V was clipped by 3 bases and J by 2 bases, with 16 bases between them. Germline CDR1 reads SGHVS; CDR2 reads FNYEAQ. The length of the CDR3 is 16 residues. The CDR3 spells CASSFGGEPTNYGYTF. As DNA, the CDR3 is TGTGCCAGCAGCTTTGGAGGAGAGCCGACCAACTATGGCTACACCTTC. Drawing the rest from reference TRBV7-6 and TRBJ1-2, the complete variable domain is GAGVSQSPRYKVTKRGQDVALRCDPISGHVSLYWYRQALGQGPEFLTYFNYEAQQDKSGLPNDRFSAERPEGSISTLTIQRTEQRDSAMYRCASSFGGEPTNYGYTFGSGTRLTVV.

This sequence joins TRBV30 and TRBJ2-6; D is unresolved. The V end was cut by 1 base, the J end by 1 base, with 11 bases between. This CDR3 is built from 16 residues. CDR1 GTSNPN and CDR2 SVGIG come from the germline V gene (reference sequence). The CDR3 nucleotides read TGTGCCTGGAGTGCGACATCCTCGTCTGGGGCCAACGTCCTGACTTTC. It specifies CAWSATSSSGANVLTF.

V gene TRBV18 combines with J gene TRBJ2-7; 9 bases are shared with TRBD2. V shed 2 bases, J shed 6 bases, and the junction held 8 bases outside the gene matches. Germline values: CDR1 KGHSH, CDR2 LQKENI. This CDR3 comprises 15 residues. Written as DNA, the CDR3 is TGTGCCAGCTCACCAATCGGCCTAGCGGGAATCGAGCAGTACTTC. Amino acid sequence: CASSPIGLAGIEQYF.

About this clone: The same CDR3 can be traced to other DNA sequences in this sample. V is TRBV18 and J is TRBJ2-5; D is unclear. Between the trimmed V and J ends, which lost 5 bases and 4 bases, there was a span of 2 bases. Germline V gene sequence: CDR1 KGHSH, CDR2 LQKENI. The CDR3 is 10 amino acids. CDR3 residues: CASSAETQYF. CDR3 DNA: TGTGCCAGCTCAGCAGAGACCCAGTACTTC.

For this clone: Different DNA sequences within this sample yield the same CDR3. The chain has TRBV18 and TRBJ2-5; no clear D. With 6 bases removed from V and 2 bases from J, the gap between germline ends came to 10 bases. CDR1 KGHSH and CDR2 LQKENI come from the germline V gene. The CDR3 extends over 13 amino acids. CDR3 loop: CASSPGRQETQYF. The CDR3 DNA sequence: TGTGCCAGCTCCCCTGGACGGCAAGAGACCCAGTACTTC. The whole variable domain, filled in from reference TRBV18 and TRBJ2-5, reads NAGVMQNPRHLVRRRGQEARLRCSPMKGHSHVYWYRQLPEEGLKFMVYLQKENIIDESGMPKERFSAEFPKEGPSILRIQQVVRGDSAAYFCASSPGRQETQYFGPGTRLLVL.

The CDR3 DNA sequence: TGCAGCGTTAGGACGGACCGAGTCGATAACTATGGCTACACCTTC. This encodes CSVRTDRVDNYGYTF. The V gene is TRBV29-1, the J gene TRBJ1-2; D remains unclear. The CDR3 consists of 15 residues. Germline-derived CDR1 and CDR2 are SQVTM and ANQGSEA. V was pared by 5 bases and J by 1 base, with 17 bases between.

With regard to this clone: Other DNA variants within this sample encode the same CDR3. The V gene is TRBV7-2, the J gene TRBJ2-3; D call uncertain. The V end lost 4 bases, the J end lost 2 bases, and 4 bases lay between the germline ends. Germline V gives CDR1 SGHTA, CDR2 FQGNSA. The CDR3 runs 12 residues. CDR3: CASSSYTDTQYF. CDR3 bases: TGTGCCAGCAGCTCATACACAGATACGCAGTATTTT.

The chain joins TRBV6-1 to TRBJ2-1, with D unclear. The germline V gene encodes CDR1 MNHNS and CDR2 SASEGT. The CDR3 is 13 residues long. V dropped 6 bases and J dropped 0 bases, with 6 bases sitting between them. Written as DNA, the CDR3 is TGTGCCAGCAGGGTAAGCTCCTACAATGAGCAGTTCTTC. Translated, it gives CASRVSSYNEQFF.

V and J are TRBV6-4 and TRBJ1-2; D is unresolved. The CDR3 covers 17 residues. With 0 bases removed from V and 3 bases from J, the gap between germline ends came to 17 bases. CDR1 is MRHNA, CDR2 SNTAGT, per germline. The CDR3 region is CASSDSMTGSKYYGYTF. In DNA, the CDR3 is TGTGCCAGCAGTGACTCTATGACCGGCAGCAAATACTATGGCTACACCTTC.

This clone occurred a few times. The chain uses TRBV9 and TRBJ1-3; D is perhaps TRBD1 (5 bases). Trimming took off 0 bases at V and 5 bases at J, with 12 bases between the two ends. The CDR3 runs 15 residues. CDR1 is SGDLS and CDR2 is YYNGEE in the germline V gene. The CDR3 reads CASSVGRSGRNTIYF. The DNA for the CDR3 is TGTGCCAGCAGCGTAGGGAGATCAGGGAGAAACACCATATATTTT.

The chain is built from TRBV10-3 and TRBJ1-3, with D uncertain. Germline assignment: CDR1 ENHRY and CDR2 SYGVKD. V dropped 1 base and J dropped 0 bases, with 10 bases sitting between them. The CDR3 consists of 16 residues. CDR3 DNA sequence: TGTGCCATCAGTGAGTTCGGAGGGCCCTCTGGAAACACCATATATTTT. Translation: CAISEFGGPSGNTIYF.

V and J are TRBV19 and TRBJ1-6; D call uncertain. The V end lost 9 bases, the J end lost 12 bases, and 15 bases lay between the germline ends. Per germline, CDR1 LNHDA and CDR2 SQIVND (reference sequence). The CDR3 is 12 amino acids. The CDR3 region is CASTGGLEPLHF. The CDR3 nucleotides are TGTGCCAGCACCGGTGGGTTGGAACCCCTCCACTTT.